A selection of T cell receptor beta chains follows, all from one sample in a study of blood T cell repertoires in COVID-19. Using immunoSEQ multiplex PCR, the repertoire was profiled, and TCRdb retains in-frame clones only, with some absent. The table records 200,000 to 250,000 clones, around nine tenths of them present only once. The sequenced sample consisted of peripheral blood. These TCRs come from a young man with active or convalescent COVID-19. Both conserved end residues are part of each CDR3. The order of the fields is clone size, J gene, D gene, V gene, CDR3 DNA, CDR3 protein. The D gene is left open where the match is weak. Clone sizes are given selectively: once, few, many, or a class where the clone is expanded.

NA	TRBJ2-1	TRBD1	TRBV5-1	TGCGCCAGCAGCATTCGACAGGGGTCGAATGAGCAGTTCTTC	CASSIRQGSNEQFF
NA	TRBJ1-5	TRBD1	TRBV28	TGTGCCAGCAGTTTATACAGGGGTCGGGATCAGCCCCAGCATTTT	CASSLYRGRDQPQHF
NA	TRBJ1-5	NA	TRBV19	TGTGCCAGTAGCAGGACCGGGACATCGGAAATTCAGCCCCAGCATTTT	CASSRTGTSEIQPQHF
NA	TRBJ2-7	TRBD2	TRBV5-1	TGCGCCAGCAGCTCCCTAGCGGGACCCTCCTACGAGCAGTACTTC	CASSSLAGPSYEQYF
few	TRBJ1-5	TRBD1	TRBV28	TGTGCCAGCAGTTCGAACCACGGGACAGGGGACGATCAGCCCCAGCATTTT	CASSSNHGTGDDQPQHF
many	TRBJ2-7	TRBD2	TRBV2	TGTGCCAGCAGTGAAAATAGCGGGCCATACTACGAGCAGTACTTC	CASSENSGPYYEQYF
NA	TRBJ1-4	TRBD1	TRBV24-1	TGTGCCACCAGTGATTTCTCACAGGGGAGAAATGAAAAACTGTTTTTT	CATSDFSQGRNEKLFF
NA	TRBJ2-3	TRBD1	TRBV4-1	TGCGCCAGCAGCCTTTACGACAGGGCAATAGATACGCAGTATTTT	CASSLYDRAIDTQYF
once	TRBJ2-3	TRBD2	TRBV6-4	TGTGCCAGCAGTCTGGGAGGGCCCACAGATACGCAGTATTTT	CASSLGGPTDTQYF
NA	TRBJ1-1	NA	TRBV21-1	TGTGCCAGCAGCAGTCCGGGACAGGGGGTATCTGAAGCTTTCTTT	CASSSPGQGVSEAFF
NA	TRBJ2-7	NA	TRBV7-9	TGTGCCAGCAGCTTAGGGGCTTACGAGCAGTACTTC	CASSLGAYEQYF
NA	TRBJ2-3	NA	TRBV27	TGTGCCAGCAGTTCCAACACAGATACGCAGTATTTT	CASSSNTDTQYF
NA	TRBJ2-1	NA	TRBV11-1	TGTGCCAGCAGCTTACCGGGGGGCGGCAATGAGCAGTTCTTC	CASSLPGGGNEQFF
NA	TRBJ2-2	TRBD2	TRBV6-5	TGTGCCAGCAGCGGGGGGGTCGGGGAGCTGTTTTTT	CASSGGVGELFF
NA	TRBJ2-1	TRBD1	TRBV25-1	TGTGCCAGCAGTGAGGGACAGGTTTACAATGAGCAGTTCTTC	CASSEGQVYNEQFF
NA	TRBJ2-7	TRBD2	TRBV3-1/TRBV3-2	TGTGCCAGCAGCCAATACCGGGAGGGATACGAGCAGTACTTC	CASSQYREGYEQYF
NA	TRBJ1-2	NA	TRBV7-2	TGTGCCAGCAGCAGAACCGGGATTAACTATGGCTACACCTTC	CASSRTGINYGYTF
NA	TRBJ1-5	TRBD1	TRBV19	TGTGCCAGTACCCCGACAGGGATGGGCAATCAGCCCCAGCATTTT	CASTPTGMGNQPQHF
NA	TRBJ1-5	NA	TRBV6-6	TGTGCCAGCACCAAGGACGGGGGGGGCAATCAGCCCCAGCATTTT	CASTKDGGGNQPQHF
NA	TRBJ2-5	TRBD1	TRBV10-2	TGCGCCAGCAGTCTACTAACGGGACAGGGTAAAGAGACCCAGTACTTC	CASSLLTGQGKETQYF
NA	TRBJ2-3	TRBD2	TRBV5-1	TGCGCCAGCAGCTTGGCCTGGCGGGAGATAGATACGCAGTATTTT	CASSLAWREIDTQYF
NA	TRBJ1-1	NA	TRBV6-5	TGTGCCAGCAGCCCCGAGGGGAGGGGCACTGAAGCTTTCTTT	CASSPEGRGTEAFF
NA	TRBJ1-2	NA	TRBV24-1	TGTGCCACCAGTGCCTCAGGTGCTAACTATGGCTACACCTTC	CATSASGANYGYTF
NA	TRBJ1-1	TRBD1	TRBV7-2	TGTGCCAGCAGCTTAAGTTTGGGGACAGGGGAAGCTTTCTTT	CASSLSLGTGEAFF
NA	TRBJ1-4	NA	TRBV6-6	TGTGCCAGCAGTTACTCCGGTGCAACTAATGAAAAACTGTTTTTT	CASSYSGATNEKLFF
NA	TRBJ1-2	TRBD1	TRBV14	TGTGCCAGCAGCCAAGATAGGGACAGTGGTTTGGTCCGTGGCTACACCTTC	CASSQDRDSGLVRGYTF
NA	TRBJ2-5	NA	TRBV28	TGTGCCAGCAGTTTAGAGGAGACCCAGTACTTC	CASSLEETQYF
NA	TRBJ2-7	TRBD1	TRBV2	TGTGCCAGCAGTCCCATAAGTTTAGACAGGGCCCAGTACTTC	CASSPISLDRAQYF
NA	TRBJ2-7	NA	TRBV5-1	TGCGCCAGCAGCCTGGGGGTCGGGACAAAAACCTACGAGCAGTACTTC	CASSLGVGTKTYEQYF
NA	TRBJ2-1	TRBD2	TRBV10-3	TGTGCCATCAGTGACCCCACGGGACTATCTTACAATGAGCAGTTCTTC	CAISDPTGLSYNEQFF
NA	TRBJ2-1	NA	TRBV5-8	TGTGCCAGCAGCGCGGACAATGAGCAGTTCTTC	CASSADNEQFF
NA	TRBJ2-7	TRBD2	TRBV4-3	TGCGCCAGCAGCCAAGGAACCGGGACTATTGCCTACGAGCAGTACTTC	CASSQGTGTIAYEQYF
NA	TRBJ2-1	NA	TRBV5-1	TGCGCCAGCACCATCTCCGGGACTCCCAGCAATGAGCAGTTCTTC	CASTISGTPSNEQFF
NA	TRBJ2-1	NA	TRBV19	TGTGCCAGTAGTGAGGGAGTAAGGCAGTTCTTC	CASSEGVRQFF